Given below is one T cell receptor (beta chain) in context. Its target antigen remains unknown. Per-base quality was not reported, and no clone a single base away is much larger than it. The data derive from a study of blood T cell repertoires in COVID-19 (dated by TCRdb to 2018 to 2021). Notes on the research overall: Collaborator samples came from the United States, Italy and Spain and covered acute and convalescent phases of COVID-19. The prospective study material was composed of cDNA or gDNA derived from T cells, B-cell-depleted T cells, or PBMCs. The dataset comprised deeply sampled blood TCRbeta repertoires from subjects exposed to, actively infected with, or recovered from COVID-19. Where HLA class I and class II types were available, the types were taken from metadata supplied by the sample provider, not from assay-based typing. A freely available public database, intended as a resource for researchers studying the immune response to SARS-CoV-2, is where the repertoires were released. Samples were obtained from the ongoing ImmuneRACE study (first 160 participants) and from about 1,300 subjects provided by 6 global collaborators. Nearly every sample came with metadata listing a de-identified subject ID, COVID-19 status, age in years and sex.

The immunoSEQ Assay, a bias-controlled multiplex PCR, was used to amplify TCRbeta CDR3 regions from genomic DNA. Under the source paper's analysis protocol: The number of nucleated cells in each sample was estimated by amplification of reference gene primers within the assay. To quantify the absolute abundance of each unique TCRbeta CDR3 rearrangement, sequence reads were collapsed and filtered. Productive Simpson clonality was computed per sample as the square root of Simpson's diversity index over productive rearrangements. As stored in TCRdb, this immuneACCESS dataset retains in-frame rearrangements with V and J assigned. A fraction of the clones does not appear; measured against another copy, unresolved V genes explain less than half of the discrepancy, and the remainder lacks a known reason. That table supplies the V and J calls and clone size; D and trimming were determined from the DNA. For this sample there are about 240,000 clones; approximately 90% appear just once. Of the sample, 7.2% falls within the top ten clones.

Another Seattle source contributed samples from volunteer blood donors who had recovered from COVID-19. Whole blood was collected in K2EDTA tubes by collaborating institutions according to the institutions' own protocols. For TCRbeta analysis, collaborators shipped samples as frozen whole blood, isolated PBMCs, or DNA extracted from either of those sample types. V has 0 bases trimmed and J has 7 bases trimmed; junction bases matching no gene number 9. From its cysteine to its phenylalanine, the CDR3 spans 16 amino acids. Kept here is only the CDR3 DNA, which spans 48 bases and is read in frame from base 1. The germline V gene gives CDR1 as SGDLS and CDR2 as YYNGEE. General findings and caveats noted by the study authors: The amount of clinical and demographic metadata varied by source and participant and was provided uncurated.

The origin of this receptor is a man aged 60 to 69 who had recovered from COVID-19. Sequenced material: peripheral blood. In this chain, TRBV9 is recombined with TRBJ2-3, with 9 bases in between that match TRBD1. CDR3 region: CASSVAGTGTGYTQYF. The DNA sequence follows: TGTGCCAGCAGCGTAGCCGGGACAGGGACAGGCTATACGCAGTATTTT.